Included here is one T cell receptor (beta chain) sequence, with context. The antigen remains undetermined. Focal radiation plus CTLA-4 blockade with ipilimumab was administered to patients who had chemo-refractory metastatic non-small-cell lung cancer. The data stem from a study of radiotherapy plus CTLA-4 blockade in lung cancer. In the study overall: Among enrolled patients, about 18% responded and more than 25% achieved disease control.

TCRdb keeps only in-frame clones here, not all; method: immunoSEQ multiplex PCR. The table records approximately 46,000 clones, more than 75% of them present only once. CDR1 LNHNV and CDR2 YYDKDF come from the germline V gene (reference sequence). V lost 5 bases, J lost 5 bases, and 8 bases stayed unmatched. The CDR3 is made up of 14 amino acids. The study, taken as a whole, reports: Alongside interferon-beta, early blood T cell clone dynamics were reportedly the best predictor of response. Clones derived from tumor TCRs expanded in blood after radiotherapy plus ipilimumab.

This receptor was obtained from a human donor with non-small cell lung cancer whose response to radiotherapy plus ipilimumab could not be evaluated. The rearrangement joins TRBV15 to TRBJ1-1, with 7 bases fitting TRBD1. Sequencing was performed on peripheral blood, taken from a patient treated with radiotherapy plus ipilimumab. The CDR3 region has the DNA TGTGCCACCAGCCCTGACAGGGAAGGAACTGAAGCTTTCTTT. Translated: CATSPDREGTEAFF.